The 27 T cell receptor beta chains listed next were all sequenced from one sample in a study of T cell clonality in common variable immunodeficiency. Measured with immunoSEQ multiplex PCR; TCRdb has only the in-frame clones, and not every one. The data show about 60,000 clones, none appearing only once, with around 1.6% held by the ten largest. The material sequenced was peripheral blood mononuclear cells. These receptors were collected from a person aged 18 to 75 in good health.

About this clone: The read terminates 3 residues before the CDR3 end, so the remaining end is supplied by the germline J gene. This chain links TRBV10-2 with TRBJ2-3; 9 bases map to TRBD2. Unmatched junction bases numbered 12, after V lost 7 bases and J lost 4 bases. CDR3 length: 16 residues. Germline CDR1 reads WSHSY; CDR2 reads SAAADI. The CDR3 protein is CASTRTGTSRADTQYF. The DNA read from the CDR3 is TGCGCCAGCACTCGAACCGGGACTAGCAGAGCAGATACG.

This clone was picked up a small number of times. The read is 3 residues too short to cover the CDR3 end, so that end is filled in from the germline J gene. The rearrangement links TRBV7-2 to TRBJ1-2; 7 bases fit TRBD1. V lost 5 bases to trimming and J lost 4 bases; unmatched junction nucleotides: 10. This CDR3 comprises 15 residues. Germline values: CDR1 SGHTA, CDR2 FQGNSA. The DNA read from the CDR3 is TGTGCCAGCAGCCCAAATGTGGGACAGATCTATGGC. It specifies CASSPNVGQIYG. The entire CDR3 protein is CASSPNVGQIYGYTF.

This clone appeared many times. The CDR3 goes on 3 residues after the read ends, and that part is filled in from the germline J gene. The gene calls are TRBV18 and TRBJ2-7, with D maybe TRBD2 (6 bases). Trimming shortened V by 3 bases and J by 2 bases, and 14 bases separated the two germline ends. In germline, CDR1 is KGHSH, CDR2 LQKENI. This CDR3 is built from 15 residues. The CDR3 is CASSPPAGRPYEQYF. CDR3 DNA, as far as it was read: TGTGCCAGCTCACCTCCGGCGGGGCGCCCCTACGAG.

There are many counts of this clone. The CDR3 end falls 3 residues outside the read, so it is completed with the germline J gene. This chain connects TRBV19 to TRBJ2-7; possibly TRBD2 for D (6 bases). The CDR3 is made up of 12 amino acids. Germline CDR1 reads LNHDA; CDR2 reads SQIVND (reference sequence). V lost 8 bases and J lost 1, with 9 bases in between. The CDR3 DNA, read in part, is TGTGCCAGTGGGGACTTGTCCTACGAG. This translates into CASGDLSYE. The full CDR3 is CASGDLSYEQYF.

The sample holds many counts of this clone. The read is 3 residues too short to cover the CDR3 end, so that end is filled in from the germline J gene. This chain connects TRBV2 to TRBJ2-2, with no clear D. The CDR3 covers 16 residues. Germline loops: CDR1 SNHLY, CDR2 FYNNEI. V was cut by 2 bases and J by 4 bases, with 14 bases left in between. The CDR3 bases that were read are TGTGCCAGCAGTGAATACGTAGGGTTCGGCACCGGGGAG. Translating it yields CASSEYVGFGTGE. The full CDR3 reads CASSEYVGFGTGELFF.

This clone was observed many times. The CDR3 end falls 3 residues outside the read, so it is completed with the germline J gene. This sequence joins TRBV18 and TRBJ2-7; 8 nucleotides line up with TRBD1. After removal of 5 bases from V and 5 bases from J, the junction contained 14 bases not matched to a gene. Germline CDR1 and CDR2: KGHSH and LQKENI. The CDR3 is 16 amino acids. CDR3 DNA (partial): TGTGCCAGCTCATTGGGCCCCACAGGGACAGGCAACGAG. This encodes CASSLGPTGTGNE. The whole CDR3 sequence is CASSLGPTGTGNEQYF.

This clone was observed at least ten times. The read finishes 3 residues shy of the CDR3 end, and the germline J gene is used to complete it. The chain combines TRBV19 with TRBJ1-2; 9 bases align to TRBD1. V trimming: 6 bases; J trimming: 5 bases; junction bases outside the gene matches: 7. Germline V lookup: CDR1 LNHDA, CDR2 SQIVND (reference sequence). There are 14 residues in the CDR3. The CDR3 loop reads CASSLDRGFYGYTF. The DNA read from the CDR3 is TGTGCCAGTAGCCTGGACAGGGGATTTTATGGC.

This clone showed up many times. The read falls 3 residues short of the CDR3 end, and the missing part is taken from the germline J gene. This chain joins TRBV7-2 and TRBJ2-2; 8 bases are a match to TRBD2. The germline V gene has CDR1 SGHTA and CDR2 FQGNSA. The CDR3 covers 15 residues. Trimming cost V 3 bases and J 5 bases; bases outside gene matches: 5. The CDR3 sequence is CASSFSGSRTGELFF. The CDR3 DNA, read in part, is TGTGCCAGCAGCTTCAGCGGGAGTCGGACCGGGGAG.

There are many counts of this clone. The CDR3 end lies 3 residues beyond the end of the read and is filled in from the germline J gene. V usage is TRBV5-4 and J usage is TRBJ2-5; 11 bases line up with TRBD2. The CDR3 is made up of 15 amino acids. V was clipped by 4 bases and J by 1 base; unmatched bases: 3. CDR1 and CDR2 from the germline V gene are SGHNT and YYREEE (reference sequence). The part of the CDR3 DNA that was read is TGTGCCAGCAGCCCCGGGACTAGCGGCCAAGAGACC. This encodes CASSPGTSGQET. In full, the CDR3 is CASSPGTSGQETQYF.

This clone was seen at least ten times. At one of its ends the junction is not consistent with the germline gene, which may arise from a read error. The read comes to an end 3 residues before the CDR3 does, leaving the germline J gene to fill in the end. J is TRBJ2-5 and V is TRBV7-7; TRBD2 aligns across 9 bases. Germline CDR1 and CDR2: SSHAT and FNYEAQ (reference sequence). CDR3 length: 17 residues. The DNA read from the CDR3 is TGTGCTAGCAGCTTAGCCATGCTAGCGGGGTGGGGAGAGACC. Translation gives CASSLAMLAGWGET. The CDR3 as a whole reads CASSLAMLAGWGETQYF.

This clone has ten or more counts. The read falls 3 residues short of the CDR3 end, and the missing part is taken from the germline J gene. This chain links TRBV2 with TRBJ1-1; TRBD1 matches 7 bases. J was trimmed by 0 bases and V by 4 bases; bases with no gene match: 8. Germline CDR1 and CDR2: SNHLY and FYNNEI. This CDR3 contains 16 residues. CDR3 DNA (partial): TGTGCCAGCAGTGCTGACAGGGCCGGTTTGAACACTGAA. Amino acids: CASSADRAGLNTE. The complete CDR3 sequence is CASSADRAGLNTEAFF.

In this sample, this clone turned up many times. The read ends 3 residues early relative to the CDR3; the germline J gene fills the gap. This chain links TRBV9 with TRBJ2-3, with a weak D call TRBD2 (6 bases). Germline lookup yields CDR1 SGDLS and CDR2 YYNGEE. CDR3 size: 15 residues. V lost 1 base and J 0 bases, leaving 9 bases between the germline ends. CDR3 DNA, as far as it was read: TGTGCCAGCAGCGTATTTAGCGGTAGCACAGATACG. Amino acids: CASSVFSGSTDT. The complete CDR3 reads CASSVFSGSTDTQYF.

This clone was seen repeatedly, ten times or more. The CDR3 sequence: CASSLAGGDTEAFF. The part of the CDR3 DNA that was read is TGCGCCAGCAGCTTGGCGGGAGGGGACACTGAA. This chain connects TRBV5-1 to TRBJ1-1; TRBD1 is a possible D gene (5 bases). The sequence runs out 3 residues before the end of the CDR3; the remainder is reconstructed from the germline J gene. The germline CDR1 and CDR2 sequences are SGHRS and YFSETQ. The CDR3 is made up of 14 amino acids. Trimming shortened V by 0 bases and J by 3 bases, and 9 bases separated the two germline ends.

This clone was recorded many times. Read coverage stops 3 residues before the CDR3 terminus; the germline J gene supplies the remainder. This chain uses TRBV2 with TRBJ1-6; 8 bases fit TRBD1. Germline CDR1 reads SNHLY; CDR2 reads FYNNEI. The CDR3 runs to 13 residues. The V segment lost 6 bases and the J segment 10 bases; nucleotides outside the gene matches: 5. This chain's CDR3 is CASRDRGRSPLHF. The part of the CDR3 DNA that was read is TGTGCCAGCAGAGACAGGGGACGATCACCC. Full variable domain (outside the CDR3, taken from reference TRBV2 and TRBJ1-6): EPEVTQTPSHQVTQMGQEVILRCVPISNHLYFYWYRQILGQKVEFLVSFYNNEISEKSEIFDDQFSVERPDGSNFTLKIRSTKLEDSAMYFCASRDRGRSPLHFGNGTRLTVT.

This clone appeared many times. The sequence runs out 3 residues before the end of the CDR3; the remainder is reconstructed from the germline J gene. The chain is built from TRBV2 and TRBJ2-1; 7 bases are shared with TRBD2. CDR1 and CDR2 from the germline V gene are SNHLY and FYNNEI. The CDR3 runs 15 residues. The junction had 14 bases not matched to a gene; V was cut back by 11 bases and J by 4 bases. Here the CDR3 reads CASRGDSLTYNEQFF. CDR3 DNA (partial): TGTGCCTCACGGGGGGACTCCTTAACATACAATGAG.

This clone was observed at least ten times. The read halts 3 residues ahead of the CDR3 end, with the missing end drawn from the germline J gene. J is TRBJ2-1 and V is TRBV14, with no clear D. The CDR3 length is 15 residues. Germline assignment: CDR1 SGHDN and CDR2 FVKESK. V dropped 1 base and J dropped 3 bases, with 10 bases sitting between them. The CDR3 reads CASSQAPHSYNEQFF. The part of the CDR3 DNA that was read is TGTGCCAGCAGCCAAGCCCCCCACAGCTACAATGAG.

This clone was detected ten times or more. The read terminates 3 residues before the CDR3 end, so the remaining end is supplied by the germline J gene. The chain carries TRBV5-5 and TRBJ2-7; 8 nucleotides align to TRBD2. The V gene end was trimmed by 4 bases and the J gene end by 4 bases; junction bases not matched to a gene: 7. The CDR3 is 14 amino acids. The germline gives CDR1 SGHKS, CDR2 YYEKEE (reference sequence). CDR3 DNA, as far as it was read: TGTGCCAGCAGCATTCCCGGGACTAGATACGAG. Protein product: CASSIPGTRYE. Given in full, the CDR3 is CASSIPGTRYEQYF.

This clone was counted at least ten times. The read finishes 3 residues shy of the CDR3 end, and the germline J gene is used to complete it. The J gene is TRBJ2-7, the V gene TRBV5-6, with 8 bases aligning to TRBD1. Germline CDR1 is SGHDT and CDR2 is YYEEEE. The V gene end was trimmed by 3 bases and the J gene end by 1 base; junction bases not matched to a gene: 3. The CDR3 sequence is 14 residues long. The sequenced CDR3 bases are TGTGCCAGCAGCTCCACAGGGGGATCCTACGAG. This encodes CASSSTGGSYE. The CDR3, in full, reads CASSSTGGSYEQYF.

This clone was counted ten times or more. Read sequence stops 3 residues before the CDR3 end, and the germline J gene provides the missing end. The chain uses TRBV30 and TRBJ2-4, with 8 bases identical to TRBD1. The CDR3 is 13 amino acids. Germline V gives CDR1 GTSNPN, CDR2 SVGIG (reference sequence). The covered CDR3 bases are TGTGCCTCAACCGGACAGGGACCTACTGAT. Translating gives CASTGQGPTD. Given in full, the CDR3 is CASTGQGPTDQYF.

This clone was seen many times. The CDR3 end lies 3 residues beyond the end of the read and is filled in from the germline J gene. The chain links TRBV28 to TRBJ1-2; the D gene is possibly TRBD1 (6 bases). Trimming removed 3 bases from V and 6 bases from J, with 14 bases in between. Germline loops: CDR1 MDHEN, CDR2 SYDVKM. The CDR3 runs 14 residues. The CDR3 sequence is CASSFYRAVNGYTF. Incomplete CDR3 DNA: TGTGCCAGCAGTTTCTACAGGGCTGTTAATGGC.

This clone was counted at least ten times. The CDR3 end is not reached by the read, which stops 3 residues before it; the germline J gene fills it in. This chain connects TRBV5-1 to TRBJ1-4, with 11 bases lining up with TRBD1. CDR3 length: 20 amino acids. Germline trimming cut 4 bases from V and 10 bases from J; bases unmatched to any gene: 24. Per the germline V gene, CDR1 is SGHRS and CDR2 is YFSETQ. CDR3 DNA (partial): TGCGCCAGCAGCCCGTCAACCGCCTGGACAGGGGGCTCATCAACGGGAAAA. Translation gives CASSPSTAWTGGSSTGK. The complete CDR3 protein is CASSPSTAWTGGSSTGKLFF.

This clone was observed at least ten times. The CDR3 end falls 3 residues outside the read, so it is completed with the germline J gene. The chain combines TRBV28 with TRBJ2-3, with D perhaps TRBD2 (5 bases). This CDR3 has 15 amino acids. Germline CDR1 MDHEN, CDR2 SYDVKM. Deletions cut 3 bases from V and 2 bases from J, with 12 bases between. The sequenced part of the CDR3 DNA is TGTGCCAGCAGTTTGCCCAGCGGACTCACAGATACG. It specifies CASSLPSGLTDT. The CDR3, in full, reads CASSLPSGLTDTQYF. The full variable domain, completed using reference TRBV28 and TRBJ2-3, is DVKVTQSSRYLVKRTGEKVFLECVQDMDHENMFWYRQDPGLGLRLIYFSYDVKMKEKGDIPEGYSVSREKKERFSLILESASTNQTSMYLCASSLPSGLTDTQYFGPGTRLTVL.

This clone was seen ten or more times. The read terminates 3 residues before the CDR3 end, so the remaining end is supplied by the germline J gene. The rearrangement joins TRBV6-2 or TRBV6-3 to TRBJ2-2; D may be TRBD2 (7 bases). The CDR3 contains 14 residues. Germline assignment: CDR1 MNHEY and CDR2 SVGEGT. V lost 7 bases, J lost 6 bases, and 15 bases lay in between. CDR3 bases read: TGTGCCAGCACCACGAGGGGGGGGGCCGGGGAG. Translating it yields CASTTRGGAGE. From start to end, the CDR3 is CASTTRGGAGELFF.

About this clone itself: The read ends 3 residues shy of where the CDR3 ends; the end is completed using the germline J gene. The chain recombines TRBV7-9 with TRBJ1-2; 9 positions agree with TRBD1. The CDR3 runs to 14 residues. The germline V gene has CDR1 SEHNR and CDR2 FQNEAQ (reference sequence). V was pared by 5 bases and J by 5 bases, with 6 bases of the junction left unmatched. The CDR3: CASSAGTGNYGYTF. The CDR3 DNA, read in part, is TGTGCCAGCAGCGCGGGGACAGGGAATTATGGC.

This clone was seen at least ten times. Read coverage stops 3 residues before the CDR3 terminus; the germline J gene supplies the remainder. The genes are TRBV7-8 and TRBJ2-1; TRBD2 matches at 14 bases. CDR3 length: 17 residues. Germline trimming cut 3 bases from V and 7 bases from J; bases unmatched to any gene: 8. From germline, CDR1 is SGHVS and CDR2 FQNEAQ. The DNA read from the CDR3 is TGTGCCAGCAGCTTCCTGACTAGCGGGAGGGCCGGGAATGAG. This translates into CASSFLTSGRAGNE. The full CDR3 reads CASSFLTSGRAGNEQFF.

The table lists this clone with many counts. The read terminates 3 residues before the CDR3 end, so the remaining end is supplied by the germline J gene. This rearrangement joins TRBV30 to TRBJ2-7, with a weak D call TRBD2 (6 bases). The length of the CDR3 is 15 residues. Germline CDR1 is GTSNPN and CDR2 is SVGIG (reference sequence). The ends were cut back, 0 bases at V and 6 bases at J, with 18 bases in the middle. CDR3 DNA (partial): TGTGCCTGGAGTGTCGCGGCGGGAACCCTCTCCGAG. Protein: CAWSVAAGTLSE. The entire CDR3 reads CAWSVAAGTLSEQYF.

In its sample, this clone was seen many times. The sequenced fragment ends 3 residues before the CDR3 boundary, so the rest is inferred from the germline J gene. The chain recombines TRBV10-3 with TRBJ2-3, with 9 bases that match TRBD1. The length of the CDR3 is 16 residues. CDR1 ENHRY and CDR2 SYGVKD come from the germline V gene. The CDR3 sequence is CAISESTGTGSGTQYF. CDR3 DNA (partial): TGTGCCATCAGTGAGTCGACCGGGACAGGGTCAGGGACG.